A single sample is the source of the 19 T cell receptor beta chains below, sequenced in a study of blood T cell repertoires in COVID-19. Method: immunoSEQ multiplex PCR; TCRdb's copy keeps in-frame clones and lacks some. The data contain a few hundred thousand clones, about 85% of them singletons. Input material: PBMCs or T cells enriched from blood (not recorded which). These receptors were collected from a woman between 45 and 60 years old who had recovered from COVID-19.

The CDR3 DNA sequence: TGCGCCAGCAGGCCTTCGGGGGGGGAGAACACTGAAGCTTTCTTT. Translation: CASRPSGGENTEAFF. The rearrangement uses TRBV10-2 and TRBJ1-1; weak D call: TRBD1 (5 bases). Germline CDR1 reads WSHSY; CDR2 reads SAAADI. The V and J ends lost 6 bases and 1 base respectively, with 15 bases between them. This CDR3 spans 15 amino acids.

V usage is TRBV6-1 and J usage is TRBJ2-7; no reliable D call. V lost 2 bases and J lost 4, with 9 bases in between. There are 13 residues in the CDR3. The germline V gene encodes CDR1 MNHNS and CDR2 SASEGT. The CDR3 spells CASSERVGYEQYF. The CDR3 DNA reads TGTGCCAGCAGTGAACGGGTAGGATACGAGCAGTACTTC.

This sequence joins TRBV18 and TRBJ1-4, with D unresolved. Germline loops: CDR1 KGHSH, CDR2 LQKENI. This CDR3 is built from 15 residues. Deletions cut 4 bases from V and 2 bases from J, with 11 bases between. CDR3 sequence: CASSLLSSTNEKLFF. In nucleotides, the CDR3 is TGTGCCAGCTCACTACTTTCATCGACTAATGAAAAACTGTTTTTT.

This clone has only a few counts. This chain connects TRBV5-1 to TRBJ1-4; no firm D call. V lost 7 bases and J 4 bases, leaving 17 bases between the germline ends. The CDR3 has 15 residues. Germline lookup yields CDR1 SGHRS and CDR2 YFSETQ. The CDR3 coding sequence is TGCGCCAGCCGTTCGACCGGGAGCATTAATGAAAAACTGTTTTTT. Its translation is CASRSTGSINEKLFF.

This chain links TRBV29-1 with TRBJ2-1, with 9 bases fitting TRBD1. Germline CDR1 SQVTM, CDR2 ANQGSEA. The trim removed 5 bases at V and 7 bases at J, leaving 6 bases unmatched. The CDR3 totals 13 residues. For the CDR3, the DNA is TGCAGCGTTTGGACAGGGGTAGCTAATGAGCAGTTCTTC. It codes for CSVWTGVANEQFF.

This chain links TRBV27 with TRBJ2-2; a weak D match, TRBD1 (6 bases). Trimming stripped 4 bases from V and 0 bases from J, with 6 bases between. The V gene's germline CDR1 is MNHEY and CDR2 SMNVEV (reference sequence). The CDR3 contains 14 residues. The DNA for the CDR3 is TGTGCCAGCAGTTACAGGGCGAACACCGGGGAGCTGTTTTTT. It is translated as CASSYRANTGELFF.

The V and J genes are TRBV6-5 and TRBJ1-1, with 12 bases aligning to TRBD1. This CDR3 comprises 15 residues. The germline gives CDR1 MNHEY, CDR2 SVGAGI. Unmatched junction bases numbered 12, after V lost 6 bases and J lost 10 bases. CDR3 coding DNA: TGTGCCAGCAGCCCCGAGGGGACAGGGGGCAGGGGAGCTTTCTTT. Residues: CASSPEGTGGRGAFF.

V and J are TRBV30 and TRBJ2-7; 7 bases are shared with TRBD1. The CDR3 has 13 residues. V trimming: 2 bases; J trimming: 7 bases; junction bases outside the gene matches: 8. Germline V gene data show CDR1 as GTSNPN and CDR2 as SVGIG (reference sequence). CDR3 sequence reads: CAWSKDRRWEQYF. The CDR3 DNA sequence: TGTGCCTGGAGTAAGGACAGGCGCTGGGAGCAGTACTTC.

This clone appeared a few times. The rearrangement uses TRBV10-1 and TRBJ2-2, with 10 bases fitting TRBD2. The CDR3 has 17 amino acids. CDR1 is WNHNN and CDR2 is SYGVQD in the germline V gene (reference sequence). Trimming at V came to 0 bases and at J to 6 bases, leaving 7 bases not matched to a gene. The CDR3 DNA reads TGCGCCAGCAGTGAGTCTAGGCCTAGCGGGGGACCCGGGGAGCTGTTTTTT. Encoded protein: CASSESRPSGGPGELFF.

The chain combines TRBV11-2 with TRBJ2-7, with 8 bases aligning to TRBD1. The length of the CDR3 is 14 residues. The V gene end was trimmed by 5 bases and the J gene end by 6 bases; junction bases not matched to a gene: 9. Germline CDR1 is SGHAT and CDR2 is FQNNGV. The CDR3 protein is CASSTGTGYFEQYF. The CDR3 nucleotides read TGTGCCAGCAGCACCGGGACAGGATATTTCGAGCAGTACTTC.

V gene TRBV12-3 or TRBV12-4 combines with J gene TRBJ2-5; D call uncertain. CDR3 length equals 13 residues. The V gene lost 5 bases and the J gene lost 2 bases, with 9 bases spanning the gap. DNA of the CDR3: TGTGCCAGCAGTGGCAGCGTACAAGAGACCCAGTACTTC. Protein: CASSGSVQETQYF.

The chain uses TRBV7-8 and TRBJ1-5; D gene uncertain. The CDR3 sequence is 14 residues long. V lost 1 base and J 3 bases, leaving 7 bases between the germline ends. From germline, CDR1 is SGHVS and CDR2 FQNEAQ. The CDR3 sequence is CASSLVAINQPQHF. CDR3 bases: TGTGCCAGCAGCTTAGTGGCAATCAATCAGCCCCAGCATTTT.

The rearrangement uses TRBV6-5 and TRBJ1-1; the match to TRBD1 covers 7 bases. CDR1 and CDR2 (germline): MNHEY, SVGAGI. The CDR3 loop spans 14 amino acids. V shed 5 bases, J shed 5 bases, and the junction held 8 bases outside the gene matches. CDR3 sequence: CASSHRQGRTEAFF. The DNA of the CDR3 is TGTGCCAGCAGTCACAGACAGGGTCGAACTGAAGCTTTCTTT.

This clone was picked up a small number of times. CDR3 nucleotides: TGTGCCAGCAGCTTAGCCGGGACAGAGAACTACGAGCAGTACTTC. Residues: CASSLAGTENYEQYF. The chain combines TRBV7-2 with TRBJ2-7; 7 nucleotides align to TRBD1. CDR3 length equals 15 residues. The germline V gene has CDR1 SGHTA and CDR2 FQGNSA. V lost 0 bases to trimming and J lost 3 bases; unmatched junction nucleotides: 5. The variable domain in full, completed from reference TRBV7-2 and TRBJ2-7, reads GAGVSQSPSNKVTEKGKDVELRCDPISGHTALYWYRQSLGQGLEFLIYFQGNSAPDKSGLPSDRFSAERTGGSVSTLTIQRTQQEDSAVYLCASSLAGTENYEQYFGPGTRLTVT.

This sequence joins TRBV30 and TRBJ1-6; D remains unclear. The CDR3 runs to 14 residues. Trimming took 2 bases from V and 7 from J, leaving 12 bases between them. Per germline, CDR1 GTSNPN and CDR2 SVGIG (reference sequence). CDR3 coding DNA: TGTGCCTGGAGTCTATCACAGATAAATTCACCCCTCCACTTT. It codes for CAWSLSQINSPLHF.

This clone appeared a single time. J is TRBJ1-5 and V is TRBV19; 10 bases align to TRBD1. The CDR3 consists of 15 residues. Losses at the gene ends were 6 bases for V and 4 bases for J; bases not matched to a gene: 6. CDR1 is LNHDA, CDR2 SQIVND, per germline (reference sequence). The CDR3: CASSETGGGNQPQHF. For the CDR3, the DNA is TGTGCCAGTAGCGAGACAGGGGGCGGAAATCAGCCCCAGCATTTT.

A single count supports this clone. The chain combines TRBV19 with TRBJ2-3; D is ambiguous. The CDR3 has 15 residues. Germline CDR1 is LNHDA and CDR2 is SQIVND (reference sequence). Trimming removed 9 bases at V and 0 bases at J, with 16 bases between. The CDR3 is CASLSASASTDTQYF. The CDR3 DNA reads as TGTGCCAGCCTCTCGGCCAGCGCTAGCACAGATACGCAGTATTTT.

This clone has just one count. The chain employs TRBV2 and TRBJ2-5; D gene ambiguous. CDR1 is SNHLY and CDR2 is FYNNEI in the germline V gene. Trimming removed 8 bases at V and 5 bases at J, with 12 bases between. CDR3 size: 12 residues. This CDR3 is CASVVSGETQYF. CDR3 DNA: TGTGCCAGCGTAGTCTCCGGGGAGACCCAGTACTTC.

The chain carries TRBV25-1 and TRBJ1-2, with D tentatively TRBD1 (5 bases). Trimming took 7 bases from V and 8 from J, leaving 23 bases between them. In germline, CDR1 is MGHDK, CDR2 SYGVNS. The CDR3 is 15 amino acids. This CDR3 reads CASTSSEGRGYGYTF. The CDR3 coding sequence is TGTGCCAGCACCTCCTCGGAGGGACGCGGGTACGGCTACACCTTC.